This T cell receptor beta chain was documented in a study of blood T cell repertoires in COVID-19. With 5 bases clipped from V and 6 bases from J, the junction kept 5 bases outside the gene matches. Germline-derived CDR1 and CDR2 are MNHEY and SVGAGI. This CDR3 has 14 residues. Participants' own reports of clinical history determined their cohort assignment. Each recovered donor of Cohort 3 presented with two negative PCRs, clearance, or symptom resolution. Authors' data handling: From reference gene primer amplification, estimates of nucleated cell counts were derived. Libraries were prepared by immunoSEQ multiplex PCR; TCRdb keeps only in-frame clonotypes and omits some of them. V, J and clone size are those of that table, while D and trimming were read from the DNA. The repertoire holds 200,000 to 250,000 clones, with 80% to 85% as singletons.

Sequencing was done on a sample of PBMCs or T cells enriched from blood (not recorded which). The sequence derives from a woman between 40 and 50 years old who had recovered from COVID-19. J is TRBJ2-1 and V is TRBV6-5, with TRBD2 identical over 9 bases. CDR3 bases: TGTGCCAGCAGTAGTAGCGGGAGATCCAATGAGCAGTTCTTC. This translates into CASSSSGRSNEQFF.